These 25 T cell receptor beta chains came from one sample sequenced in a study of human T cells and chemical hapten exposure. Documented time point: healthy volunteer bleed at 2 weeks. Before extraction, the whole blood was not fractionated, and total RNA was taken from it. TCRdb re-called the RACE reads through MiXCR, storing one row per CDR3 protein. The sample holds around 130,000 distinct CDR3 sequences; approximately 9.5% are singletons and the top ten take roughly 2%. Sequencing was carried out using whole blood. The receptors shown here come from a male donor in good health. Some clones in this sample may be carry-over from other donors' samples.

V gene TRBV20-1 combines with J gene TRBJ2-1; 8 bases align to TRBD2. CDR1 DFQATT and CDR2 SNEGSKA come from the germline V gene (reference sequence). The CDR3 spans 15 residues. J lost 5 bases, V lost 3 bases, and 9 bases had no gene match. DNA for the CDR3: TGCAGTGCTAGGGGACTAGTTAGGGGCCACAATGAGCAGTTCTTC. It codes for CSARGLVRGHNEQFF.

This clonotype has a count of ten or more. The chain couples TRBV6-4 to TRBJ2-3, with D possibly being TRBD1 (7 bases). This CDR3 comprises 15 residues. Trimming left V 6 bases short and J 3 bases short, with 16 bases between. Per germline, CDR1 MRHNA and CDR2 SNTAGT. For the CDR3, the DNA is TGTGCCAGCAGCGTCGGGCAGGGGGGTACAGATACGCAGTATTTT. Translation: CASSVGQGGTDTQYF.

The sample holds many counts of this clonotype. The CDR3 coding sequence is TGTGCCAGCAGTTTCGGCCCCGGAGCAGGGAGGGGACAGCCCCAGCATTTT. Encoded protein: CASSFGPGAGRGQPQHF. The chain is built from TRBV12-3 or TRBV12-4 and TRBJ1-5; a possible D gene is TRBD1 (5 bases). The CDR3 length is 17 residues. V shed 3 bases and J shed 7 bases, with 22 bases lying between them.

This chain uses TRBV20-1 with TRBJ2-7; D remains unclear. This CDR3 spans 13 amino acids. V gave up 6 bases and J gave up 0 bases, with 12 bases separating them. Germline lookup yields CDR1 DFQATT and CDR2 SNEGSKA (reference sequence). The CDR3 protein is CSAPPQSSYEQYF. As DNA, the CDR3 is TGCAGTGCCCCGCCCCAATCCTCCTACGAGCAGTACTTC.

This clonotype has only a few counts. V gene TRBV7-9 combines with J gene TRBJ2-4; TRBD2 agrees at 7 bases. With 5 bases clipped from V and 2 bases from J, the junction kept 30 bases outside the gene matches. Germline V gene sequence: CDR1 SEHNR, CDR2 FQNEAQ (reference sequence). The CDR3 extends over 23 amino acids. The CDR3 loop reads CASSRSPSTGTTEAALPKNIQYF. CDR3 DNA sequence: TGTGCCAGCAGCCGATCGCCGTCTACCGGGACTACTGAAGCGGCTTTGCCCAAAAACATTCAGTACTTC.

The chain links TRBV27 to TRBJ1-2; a weak D match, TRBD1 (6 bases). V was pared by 5 bases and J by 1 base, with 17 bases between. Per the germline V gene, CDR1 is MNHEY and CDR2 is SMNVEV (reference sequence). CDR3 size: 16 residues. The chain's CDR3 is CASSPQGQTHNYGYTF. The CDR3 coding sequence is TGTGCCAGCAGTCCACAAGGACAGACCCATAACTATGGCTACACCTTC.

This clonotype was seen a few times. V gene TRBV20-1 combines with J gene TRBJ2-1, with D possibly being TRBD1 (5 bases). V shed 1 base and J shed 0 bases, with 13 bases lying between them. Germline CDR1 is DFQATT and CDR2 is SNEGSKA (reference sequence). The CDR3 is made up of 16 amino acids. Here the CDR3 reads CSARGAGILSYNEQFF. DNA for the CDR3: TGCAGTGCTAGAGGGGCAGGGATTCTCTCCTACAATGAGCAGTTCTTC.

J is TRBJ2-1 and V is TRBV29-1, with D perhaps assigned TRBD1 or TRBD2 (6 bases each). The germline V gene encodes CDR1 SQVTM and CDR2 ANQGSEA. V shed 4 bases and J shed 7 bases, with 14 bases lying between them. The CDR3 sequence is 13 residues long. The CDR3 loop is CSVARVGGNEQFF. The CDR3, as DNA: TGCAGCGTTGCAAGGGTAGGGGGGAATGAGCAGTTCTTC.

This clonotype was recorded many times. This sequence joins TRBV12-3 or TRBV12-4 and TRBJ2-1, with a possible D match to TRBD1 (5 bases). Deletions cut 5 bases from V and 9 bases from J, with 11 bases between. The CDR3 has 12 residues. The CDR3 spells CASSPQGLEQFF. CDR3 DNA: TGTGCCAGCAGTCCTCAGGGCCTTGAGCAGTTCTTC.

There are a few counts of this clonotype. The rearrangement joins TRBV5-1 to TRBJ1-1, with 10 positions matching TRBD1. Germline CDR1 SGHRS, CDR2 YFSETQ. The CDR3 runs 15 residues. The V gene end was trimmed by 4 bases and the J gene end by 3 bases; junction bases not matched to a gene: 6. The CDR3 DNA reads as TGCGCCAGCAGCCTGACAGGGGGCGTAGACACTGAAGCTTTCTTT. Its protein product is CASSLTGGVDTEAFF.

There are many counts of this clonotype. V usage is TRBV5-1 and J usage is TRBJ2-1; D may be TRBD1 (5 bases). Trimming left V 0 bases short and J 2 bases short, with 9 bases between. The CDR3 totals 15 residues. Germline CDR1 reads SGHRS; CDR2 reads YFSETQ. The CDR3 DNA sequence: TGCGCCAGCAGCTTGGACTGGACACCCTACAATGAGCAGTTCTTC. Its protein product is CASSLDWTPYNEQFF.

This clonotype was counted only a few times. V gene TRBV5-5 combines with J gene TRBJ2-3, with a weak D call TRBD2 (6 bases). Trimming shortened V by 1 base and J by 0 bases, and 9 bases separated the two germline ends. Per the germline V gene, CDR1 is SGHKS and CDR2 is YYEKEE (reference sequence). This CDR3 spans 15 amino acids. For the CDR3, the DNA is TGTGCCAGCAGCTTGCTCGGGACTAGCACAGATACGCAGTATTTT. This gives the protein CASSLLGTSTDTQYF.

This clonotype was observed at least ten times. The V call is TRBV18, the J call TRBJ1-3, with 7 bases matching TRBD1. This CDR3 has 14 amino acids. V lost 3 bases to trimming and J lost 2 bases; unmatched junction nucleotides: 1. CDR1 KGHSH and CDR2 LQKENI come from the germline V gene. The DNA for the CDR3 is TGTGCCAGCTCACCCGGGACAGCTGGAAACACCATATATTTT. Translated: CASSPGTAGNTIYF.

The chain uses TRBV7-2 and TRBJ2-5; 10 bases are a match to TRBD2. CDR3 length equals 15 residues. The V segment lost 4 bases and the J segment 2 bases; nucleotides outside the gene matches: 4. CDR1 SGHTA and CDR2 FQGNSA come from the germline V gene. CDR3 sequence (DNA): TGTGCCAGCAGCTCGCTAGCGGGGGTTCAAGAGACCCAGTACTTC. Amino acids: CASSSLAGVQETQYF. Combining the CDR3 with reference TRBV7-2 and TRBJ2-5 gives the whole variable domain GAGVSQSPSNKVTEKGKDVELRCDPISGHTALYWYRQSLGQGLEFLIYFQGNSAPDKSGLPSDRFSAERTGGSVSTLTIQRTQQEDSAVYLCASSSLAGVQETQYFGPGTRLLVL.

This clonotype was detected a few times. The chain is built from TRBV5-4 and TRBJ1-2, with a weak D call TRBD1 (5 bases). CDR3 size: 13 residues. Trimming pared 5 bases from V and 4 bases from J, leaving 12 bases between. In germline, CDR1 is SGHNT, CDR2 YYREEE (reference sequence). CDR3 bases: TGTGCCAGCAGTACCGACAGTATCTATGGCTACACCTTC. Translation gives CASSTDSIYGYTF.

The chain combines TRBV5-4 with TRBJ2-5; 7 bases align to TRBD2. Germline CDR1 reads SGHNT; CDR2 reads YYREEE (reference sequence). The CDR3 length is 16 residues. V shed 4 bases and J 2 bases; nucleotides not matched to a gene: 11. In DNA, the CDR3 is TGTGCCAGCAGCCCCAATAGCGGGTACCTTCAAGAGACCCAGTACTTC. Translated: CASSPNSGYLQETQYF.

The V and J genes are TRBV5-1 and TRBJ1-4; 7 bases agree with TRBD1. CDR3 length: 15 residues. J gave up 0 bases and V 9 bases, and 8 bases lay outside the gene matches. CDR1 and CDR2 (germline): SGHRS, YFSETQ. DNA of the CDR3: TGCGCCAACATGCCCGGGACAGCAACTAATGAAAAACTGTTTTTT. Its translation is CANMPGTATNEKLFF.

The J gene is TRBJ1-4, the V gene TRBV20-1, with 11 bases identical to TRBD1. The CDR3 runs to 15 residues. After removal of 5 bases from V and 3 bases from J, the junction contained 5 bases not matched to a gene. In germline, CDR1 is DFQATT, CDR2 SNEGSKA (reference sequence). The CDR3 bases are TGCAGTGCTGGGGACAGGGGGGCGGCTAATGAAAAACTGTTTTTT. It codes for CSAGDRGAANEKLFF.

The CDR3 bases are TGCAGCGTTGCGGAGGGCCCGGCCAAAAACATTCAGTACTTC. The encoded protein is CSVAEGPAKNIQYF. The chain uses TRBV29-1 and TRBJ2-4, with a possible D match to TRBD2 (6 bases). Trimming took off 4 bases at V and 1 base at J, with 11 bases between the two ends. The CDR3 runs 14 residues. Germline values: CDR1 SQVTM, CDR2 ANQGSEA.

This clonotype has at least ten counts. This chain links TRBV6-2 or TRBV6-3 with TRBJ2-1; D may be TRBD1 (7 bases). This CDR3 is built from 15 residues. V lost 2 bases to trimming and J lost 7 bases, with 15 bases between them. Germline V gene data show CDR1 as MNHEY and CDR2 as SVGEGT. The CDR3 region is CASSYKAGGWNEQFF. CDR3 coding DNA: TGTGCCAGCAGTTACAAGGCAGGGGGGTGGAATGAGCAGTTCTTC.

The chain uses TRBV19 and TRBJ2-7, with D possibly matching TRBD2 (5 bases). Looked up from germline, CDR1 is LNHDA and CDR2 is SQIVND (reference sequence). Trimming cost V 6 bases and J 2 bases, with 14 bases left between them. The CDR3 sequence is 14 residues long. CDR3: CASSQPGSTYEQYF. In DNA, the CDR3 is TGTGCCAGTAGCCAACCGGGGTCAACCTACGAGCAGTACTTC. The full variable domain, its missing parts supplied by reference TRBV19 and TRBJ2-7, is DGGITQSPKYLFRKEGQNVTLSCEQNLNHDAMYWYRQDPGQGLRLIYYSQIVNDFQKGDIAEGYSVSREKKESFPLTVTSAQKNPTAFYLCASSQPGSTYEQYFGPGTRLTVT.

This clonotype has a handful of counts. The chain is built from TRBV28 and TRBJ1-5, with a weak D call TRBD1 (5 bases). Germline V gene sequence: CDR1 MDHEN, CDR2 SYDVKM. V was trimmed by 5 bases and J by 3 bases, leaving 11 bases between them. The CDR3 contains 14 residues. The CDR3 sequence is CASSPPTDNQPQHF. The CDR3 DNA sequence: TGTGCCAGCAGTCCGCCGACAGACAATCAGCCCCAGCATTTT. The entire variable domain, with the rest obtained from reference TRBV28 and TRBJ1-5, is as follows: DVKVTQSSRYLVKRTGEKVFLECVQDMDHENMFWYRQDPGLGLRLIYFSYDVKMKEKGDIPEGYSVSREKKERFSLILESASTNQTSMYLCASSPPTDNQPQHFGDGTRLSIL.

This clonotype was found a few times. The V gene is TRBV30, the J gene TRBJ2-7; D possibly matches TRBD1 or TRBD2 (5 bases each). With 0 bases removed from V and 0 bases from J, the gap between germline ends came to 18 bases. The length of the CDR3 is 17 residues. Germline V gene data show CDR1 as GTSNPN and CDR2 as SVGIG (reference sequence). In DNA form, the CDR3 reads TGTGCCTGGAGTGTGGGGTCGGGACGGATTTTCTCCTACGAGCAGTACTTC. Translated: CAWSVGSGRIFSYEQYF.

The rearrangement links TRBV12-3 or TRBV12-4 to TRBJ1-1; D call uncertain. There are 14 residues in the CDR3. The ends were cut back, 5 bases at V and 5 bases at J, with 15 bases in the middle. The CDR3 reads CASSPSWTRTEAFF. The CDR3 DNA sequence: TGTGCCAGCAGTCCTTCTTGGACGAGAACTGAAGCTTTCTTT.

This CDR3 is CASSGPGTGEFF. In nucleotides, the CDR3 is TGTGCCAGCAGTGGACCCGGGACAGGGGAGTTCTTC. The V and J genes are TRBV25-1 and TRBJ2-1; 10 positions match TRBD1. This CDR3 is built from 12 residues. Per the germline V gene, CDR1 is MGHDK and CDR2 is SYGVNS. Trimming took 4 bases from V and 14 from J; bases not matched to a gene: 5.